The 30 T cell receptor beta chains listed next were all sequenced from one sample in a study of T cells in Graves' hyperthyroidism and ophthalmopathy. Amplified regions were TCR beta CDR3 sequences from RNA transcripts. The HTBI primer set drove a first-round RT-PCR of the TCR CDR3. In TCRdb, the multiplex PCR reads were re-called with MiXCR into one record per CDR3 protein. The table lists roughly 510,000 distinct CDR3 sequences, 40% to 50% of them singletons, with about 43% in the top ten. The sequenced material came from peripheral blood or thyroid tissue (not recorded which). All receptors derive from an adult woman with Graves' disease, either hyperthyroidism or ophthalmopathy (not recorded which).

In regard to this clonotype: Its ends do not fully match the called genes, so a read error is possible. The chain employs TRBV10-3 and TRBJ1-5; the D gene is possibly TRBD1 (6 bases). From germline, CDR1 is ENHRY and CDR2 SYGVKD. The CDR3 runs to 18 residues. CDR3 loop: CASSYAQGRGNSNQPQHF. The CDR3 DNA reads TGTGCCAGCAGTTACGCCCAGGGGAGGGGGAATAGCAATCAGCCCCAGCATTTT.

As to this clonotype: A read error may produce the germline difference seen at one junction end. The chain is built from TRBV5-1 and TRBJ2-6; D call uncertain. The CDR3 is made up of 12 amino acids. Germline-derived CDR1 and CDR2 are SGHRS and YFSETQ. The CDR3 sequence: CASSFVRNTEAF. Written as DNA, the CDR3 is TGCGCCAGCAGCTTCGTACGGAACACTGAAGCTTTC.

V and J are TRBV20-1 and TRBJ1-6; 9 bases match TRBD1. CDR3 size: 12 residues. V lost 8 bases, J lost 14 bases, and 10 bases stayed unmatched. The germline CDR1 and CDR2 sequences are DFQATT and SNEGSKA (reference sequence). CDR3 sequence: CSIGGQGIALHF. The DNA of the CDR3 is TGCAGTATAGGGGGACAGGGCATAGCCCTCCACTTT.

The chain couples TRBV19 to TRBJ2-1, with D perhaps TRBD2 (5 bases). Germline lookup yields CDR1 LNHDA and CDR2 SQIVND (reference sequence). CDR3 length: 15 amino acids. Trimming took 3 bases from V and 9 from J, leaving 18 bases between them. The CDR3 DNA reads TGTGCCAGTAGTATCCCGGCTCGGAGGCTGGGTGAGCAGTTCTTC. Residues: CASSIPARRLGEQFF.

The rearrangement joins TRBV2 to TRBJ1-6; 7 positions match TRBD1. Germline lookup yields CDR1 SNHLY and CDR2 FYNNEI. This CDR3 region has 15 residues. J gave up 6 bases and V 11 bases, and 13 bases lay outside the gene matches. This CDR3 is CASQEAGGFNSPLHF. The CDR3 region has the DNA TGTGCCTCCCAGGAGGCAGGGGGTTTTAATTCACCCCTCCACTTT. The whole variable domain, remainder taken from reference TRBV2 and TRBJ1-6, is EPEVTQTPSHQVTQMGQEVILRCVPISNHLYFYWYRQILGQKVEFLVSFYNNEISEKSEIFDDQFSVERPDGSNFTLKIRSTKLEDSAMYFCASQEAGGFNSPLHFGNGTRLTVT.

The chain has TRBV4-1 and TRBJ2-7; 7 nucleotides agree with TRBD1. Germline lookup yields CDR1 MGHRA and CDR2 YSYEKL. The CDR3 loop spans 15 amino acids. V shed 0 bases, J shed 3 bases, and the junction held 5 bases outside the gene matches. CDR3 coding DNA: TGCGCCAGCAGCCAAGATCTGAACAGGGGCTACGAGCAGTACTTC. It yields the protein CASSQDLNRGYEQYF.

This clonotype occurred a few times. The chain joins TRBV20-1 to TRBJ2-3; no clear D. This CDR3 has 14 amino acids. CDR1 is DFQATT and CDR2 is SNEGSKA in the germline V gene (reference sequence). V shed 1 base and J shed 0 bases, with 8 bases lying between them. CDR3 in DNA: TGCAGTGCTAGAGCCCCCCATAGCACAGATACGCAGTATTTT. Amino acid sequence: CSARAPHSTDTQYF.

This clonotype was counted ten times or more. The CDR3 coding sequence is TGTGCCAGCAGCAAACAGGGAGGGGACACTGAAGCTTTCTTT. This sequence encodes CASSKQGGDTEAFF. V and J are TRBV7-8 and TRBJ1-1, with D possibly being TRBD1 (6 bases). The length of the CDR3 is 14 residues. Germline values: CDR1 SGHVS, CDR2 FQNEAQ. V lost 5 bases, J lost 3 bases, and 13 bases lay in between.

The J gene is TRBJ1-2, the V gene TRBV14, with a tentative D call TRBD1 (5 bases). This CDR3 spans 14 amino acids. Germline CDR1 and CDR2: SGHDN and FVKESK. The V and J ends lost 3 bases and 3 bases respectively, with 11 bases between them. The CDR3 protein is CASSQTGRYYGYTF. The CDR3 DNA follows: TGTGCCAGCAGCCAGACGGGACGGTACTATGGCTACACCTTC.

This chain connects TRBV7-6 to TRBJ1-5, with D possibly TRBD1 on 5 matching bases. The CDR3 is made up of 15 amino acids. The germline CDR1 and CDR2 sequences are SGHVS and FNYEAQ. The V end lost 1 base, the J end lost 10 bases, and 17 bases lay between the germline ends. CDR3 protein: CASSLEWDGNSPQHF. The CDR3 DNA reads TGTGCCAGCAGCTTAGAATGGGACGGTAATTCACCCCAGCATTTT.

The sample holds a few counts of this clonotype. The chain links TRBV20-1 to TRBJ1-5; D possibly corresponds to TRBD1 (5 bases). Trimming left V 5 bases short and J 3 bases short, with 17 bases between. The CDR3 consists of 15 residues. CDR1 is DFQATT, CDR2 SNEGSKA, per germline (reference sequence). The CDR3 DNA is TGCAGTGCTGTTCGTGGGGGAGTCCCCAATCAGCCCCAGCATTTT. Translated, it gives CSAVRGGVPNQPQHF.

The chain has TRBV20-1 and TRBJ2-7, with 9 bases matching TRBD2. With V trimmed by 0 bases and J by 4 bases, 7 bases remained unmatched. CDR3 length: 15 residues. The germline V gene encodes CDR1 DFQATT and CDR2 SNEGSKA (reference sequence). The CDR3 region has the DNA TGCAGTGCTAGAGATCCGGGGCTAGCGGGATACGAGCAGTACTTC. It encodes CSARDPGLAGYEQYF.

This clonotype came up many times. This rearrangement joins TRBV4-3 to TRBJ2-5; D perhaps matches TRBD2 (5 bases). Germline lookup yields CDR1 LGHNA and CDR2 YSLEER. Trimming cost V 0 bases and J 1 base, with 9 bases left between them. The CDR3 runs 15 residues. CDR3: CASSQDFRGQETQYF. The CDR3 DNA sequence: TGCGCCAGCAGCCAAGATTTCCGGGGCCAAGAGACCCAGTACTTC.

This clonotype showed up many times. This rearrangement joins TRBV5-1 to TRBJ1-1, with 8 bases fitting TRBD1. The length of the CDR3 is 13 residues. Trimming cost V 4 bases and J 8 bases; bases outside gene matches: 7. Germline lookup yields CDR1 SGHRS and CDR2 YFSETQ. The CDR3 nucleotides are TGCGCCAGCAGCACGGGACAGGAGGAAGAAGCTTTCTTT. Translation: CASSTGQEEEAFF.

This chain connects TRBV15 to TRBJ1-5; TRBD1 is a possible D gene (6 bases). The CDR3 length is 14 residues. The V gene's germline CDR1 is LNHNV and CDR2 YYDKDF (reference sequence). Trimming left V 3 bases short and J 4 bases short, with 10 bases between. The CDR3 DNA is TGTGCCACCAGCAGGGGACATCGGAATCAGCCCCAGCATTTT. Its translation: CATSRGHRNQPQHF. Variable domain in full (rest from reference TRBV15 and TRBJ1-5): DAMVIQNPRYQVTQFGKPVTLSCSQTLNHNVMYWYQQKSSQAPKLLFHYYDKDFNNEADTPDNFQSRRPNTSFCFLDIRSPGLGDTAMYLCATSRGHRNQPQHFGDGTRLSIL.

The sample holds many counts of this clonotype. The chain combines TRBV20-1 with TRBJ2-7; no clear D. V was pared by 5 bases and J by 3 bases, with 5 bases between. Germline V gene lookup returns CDR1 DFQATT and CDR2 SNEGSKA (reference sequence). This CDR3 region has 10 residues. The CDR3 nucleotides are TGCAGTGCTCATAGCTACGAGCAGTACTTC. The encoded protein is CSAHSYEQYF.

This clonotype was counted at least ten times. The chain employs TRBV20-1 and TRBJ2-7, with a possible D match to TRBD1 (6 bases). CDR1 is DFQATT and CDR2 is SNEGSKA in the germline V gene (reference sequence). The CDR3 spans 10 residues. V lost 6 bases to trimming and J lost 8 bases, with 11 bases between them. The CDR3 region is CSALGQKQYF. The CDR3 nucleotides read TGCAGTGCCCTCGGACAGAAGCAGTACTTC.

V gene TRBV15 combines with J gene TRBJ1-3; no clear D. The CDR3 is 14 residues long. V was pared by 1 base and J by 6 bases, with 10 bases between. Germline V gene sequence: CDR1 LNHNV, CDR2 YYDKDF (reference sequence). The CDR3 DNA follows: TGTGCCACCAGCAGAGGCTTCGGGGAAAACACCATATATTTT. This codes for CATSRGFGENTIYF. Full variable domain (rest looked up from reference TRBV15 and TRBJ1-3): DAMVIQNPRYQVTQFGKPVTLSCSQTLNHNVMYWYQQKSSQAPKLLFHYYDKDFNNEADTPDNFQSRRPNTSFCFLDIRSPGLGDTAMYLCATSRGFGENTIYFGEGSWLTVV.

This chain uses TRBV6-1 with TRBJ2-7, with D tentatively TRBD2 (5 bases). In germline, CDR1 is MNHNS, CDR2 SASEGT. The CDR3 sequence is 14 residues long. Trimming took off 6 bases at V and 8 bases at J, with 20 bases between the two ends. In DNA form, the CDR3 reads TGTGCCAGCAGCCCGGAACGGGGTCAGCCCCAGCAGTACTTC. Residues: CASSPERGQPQQYF.

This clonotype was detected many times. This chain connects TRBV12-3 or TRBV12-4 to TRBJ2-7; D unclear. This CDR3 comprises 14 residues. Trimming removed 1 base from V and 0 bases from J, with 7 bases in between. CDR3: CASSLGVGSYEQYF. CDR3 DNA: TGTGCCAGCAGTTTAGGGGTCGGCTCCTACGAGCAGTACTTC.

This clonotype was counted a few times. The gene calls are TRBV10-3 and TRBJ1-5; possible D gene TRBD1, 6 bases. This CDR3 has 16 amino acids. Germline V gene data show CDR1 as ENHRY and CDR2 as SYGVKD. Trimming shortened V by 0 bases and J by 6 bases, and 15 bases separated the two germline ends. The CDR3 sequence: CAISESSGGGGQPQHF. The CDR3 DNA reads as TGTGCCATCAGTGAGTCGAGTGGGGGCGGCGGTCAGCCCCAGCATTTT.

This sequence joins TRBV7-6 and TRBJ1-1; the match to TRBD1 covers 8 bases. This CDR3 spans 14 amino acids. The ends lost 0 bases at V and 4 bases at J; junction bases unmatched: 1. Looked up from germline, CDR1 is SGHVS and CDR2 is FNYEAQ. The CDR3 reads CASSLAGQGTEAFF. CDR3 coding DNA: TGTGCCAGCAGCTTAGCCGGACAGGGCACTGAAGCTTTCTTT. The complete variable domain, with remaining parts taken from reference TRBV7-6 and TRBJ1-1, reads GAGVSQSPRYKVTKRGQDVALRCDPISGHVSLYWYRQALGQGPEFLTYFNYEAQQDKSGLPNDRFSAERPEGSISTLTIQRTEQRDSAMYRCASSLAGQGTEAFFGQGTRLTVV.

For this clonotype: Likely a read error: the CDR3 ends without its conserved phenylalanine or tryptophan. The DNA is left out, because the CDR3 cannot be placed on it with certainty; the CDR3 is given as TCRdb lists it. This chain connects TRBV7-2 to TRBJ1-6. The CDR3 totals 9 residues, both ends included. CDR1 is SGHTA and CDR2 is FQGNSA in the germline V gene. The chain's CDR3 is CASSAGANY.

The table lists this clonotype with a few counts. V gene TRBV2 combines with J gene TRBJ2-2; D ambiguous. Deletions cut 6 bases from V and 3 bases from J, with 8 bases between. The germline V gene encodes CDR1 SNHLY and CDR2 FYNNEI. The CDR3 contains 13 residues. Here the CDR3 DNA reads TGTGCCAGCAGAAAGGACCACACCGGGGAGCTGTTTTTT. Protein: CASRKDHTGELFF.

This clonotype has a count of ten or more. The chain links TRBV20-1 to TRBJ2-5; 9 positions match TRBD2. V trimming: 0 bases; J trimming: 5 bases; junction bases outside the gene matches: 7. Germline lookup yields CDR1 DFQATT and CDR2 SNEGSKA (reference sequence). The CDR3 is 15 residues long. CDR3 region: CSARDRREGRETQYF. The CDR3 DNA follows: TGCAGTGCTAGAGATAGGCGGGAGGGCCGGGAGACCCAGTACTTC.

This clonotype was seen more than once but under ten times. Relative to the germline gene, one junction end is altered; a read error may explain this. V is TRBV7-7 and J is TRBJ2-7; 9 bases line up with TRBD1. CDR1 and CDR2 from the germline V gene are SSHAT and FNYEAQ (reference sequence). The CDR3 is 16 residues long. The CDR3 protein is CASSLPTGGSPYEQYF. For the CDR3, the DNA is TGTGCTAGCAGCTTACCCACAGGGGGCTCACCCTACGAGCAGTACTTC.

This clonotype was observed a handful of times. This chain links TRBV20-1 with TRBJ1-1; 8 bases map to TRBD1. The J segment lost 4 bases and the V segment lost 5 bases, leaving 6 bases of the junction unmatched. Germline CDR1 DFQATT, CDR2 SNEGSKA (reference sequence). This CDR3 contains 13 residues. DNA for the CDR3: TGCAGTGCTCAGGGGGCGCAGGGCACTGAAGCTTTCTTT. Translating gives CSAQGAQGTEAFF.

The chain combines TRBV20-1 with TRBJ1-2; TRBD1 matches at 7 bases. CDR1 and CDR2 from the germline V gene are DFQATT and SNEGSKA (reference sequence). The CDR3 is 19 amino acids. With 3 bases clipped from V and 1 base from J, the junction kept 20 bases outside the gene matches. The CDR3 spells CSASPLERTGLNNNYGYTF. The CDR3 DNA sequence: TGCAGTGCTAGCCCCCTCGAACGGACAGGCCTCAACAATAACTATGGCTACACCTTC.

Remarks on this clonotype: This may come from a read error, since a much larger clone is one base off. This chain links TRBV9 with TRBJ2-7; 7 nucleotides line up with TRBD1. Germline V gene lookup returns CDR1 SGDLS and CDR2 YYNGEE. V lost 0 bases and J lost 0; bases outside the gene matches: 3. The CDR3 loop spans 15 amino acids. CDR3 sequence: CASSVEDRVSYEQYF. CDR3 bases: TGTGCCAGCAGCGTAGAAGACAGGGTCTCCTACGAGCAGTACTTC.

The table lists this clonotype with a count of one. The chain couples TRBV12-5 to TRBJ2-1; 11 bases map to TRBD2. Trimming at V came to 1 base and at J to 6 bases, leaving 2 bases not matched to a gene. This CDR3 is 15 amino acids long. In germline, CDR1 is LGHNT, CDR2 FRNRAP. The CDR3 protein is CASGLGLAGGNEQFF. As DNA, the CDR3 is TGTGCTAGTGGTTTGGGTCTAGCGGGAGGCAATGAGCAGTTCTTC. Combining the CDR3 with reference TRBV12-5 and TRBJ2-1 gives the whole variable domain DARVTQTPRHKVTEMGQEVTMRCQPILGHNTVFWYRQTMMQGLELLAYFRNRAPLDDSGMPKDRFSAEMPDATLATLKIQPSEPRDSAVYFCASGLGLAGGNEQFFGPGTRLTVL.